The 14 T cell receptor beta chains below all came from one sample that was sequenced in a study of blood T cells in healthy people across ages. Through a sample-barcoded 5' primer and a J-beta primer mix, a second PCR was run for roughly 6 to 11 cycles. A single record per CDR3 protein comes from TCRdb applying MiXCR to the 5' RACE reads. Of 1.5 million to 2 million distinct CDR3 sequences in the sample, roughly 30% were seen once. The sequenced sample was blood. The source of these receptors is a woman younger than 45 in good health.

This clonotype occurred a few times. The genes are TRBV4-3 and TRBJ1-6, with TRBD1 as a possible D gene (5 bases). The CDR3 is 16 residues long. Per germline, CDR1 LGHNA and CDR2 YSLEER. V lost 1 base and J 8 bases, leaving 15 bases between the germline ends. CDR3 coding DNA: TGCGCCAGCAGCCAAGGGGGACCGGAGGGGTATTCACCCCTCCACTTT. Translated, it gives CASSQGGPEGYSPLHF.

This clonotype has a count of ten or more. The V gene is TRBV12-3 or TRBV12-4, the J gene TRBJ1-4, with D possibly matching TRBD1 (6 bases). The CDR3 length is 14 residues. The V and J ends lost 3 bases and 5 bases respectively, with 10 bases between them. The CDR3 loop reads CASSFSGVNEKLFF. CDR3 bases: TGTGCCAGCAGTTTCTCAGGGGTAAATGAAAAACTGTTTTTT.

This clonotype occurred many times. The rearrangement joins TRBV6-2 or TRBV6-3 to TRBJ2-7; D is possibly TRBD1 or TRBD2 (5 bases each). Looked up from germline, CDR1 is MNHEY and CDR2 is SVGEGT. V lost 7 bases and J 2 bases, leaving 15 bases between the germline ends. The CDR3 contains 14 residues. For the CDR3, the DNA is TGTGCCAGCAAAACTCCGGGACCTACCTACGAGCAGTACTTC. Residues: CASKTPGPTYEQYF.

The rearrangement uses TRBV6-1 and TRBJ1-2; D not certain. The CDR3 loop spans 14 amino acids. Trimming took off 2 bases at V and 4 bases at J, with 11 bases between the two ends. Germline CDR1 reads MNHNS; CDR2 reads SASEGT. In DNA, the CDR3 is TGTGCCAGCAGTGAATCCCGGTGGGTCTATGGCTACACCTTC. It yields the protein CASSESRWVYGYTF.

This clonotype has a handful of counts. Germline and junction disagree at one end, which may indicate a read error. The chain carries TRBV7-2 and TRBJ2-5; 11 bases are a match to TRBD2. Germline V gene data show CDR1 as SGHTA and CDR2 as FQGNSA. CDR3 length: 14 residues. This chain's CDR3 is CARSQGLAEETQYF. CDR3 in DNA: TGTGCCCGCAGCCAGGGACTAGCGGAAGAGACCCAGTACTTC.

V gene TRBV6-5 combines with J gene TRBJ1-1, with a weak D call TRBD1 (5 bases). V was shortened by 0 bases and J by 6 bases, with 11 bases between the two germline ends. The CDR3 contains 14 residues. Germline V gives CDR1 MNHEY, CDR2 SVGAGI. For the CDR3, the DNA is TGTGCCAGCAGTTACTCGGGACTTCAGCCTGAAGCTTTCTTT. Translation gives CASSYSGLQPEAFF.

The V call is TRBV7-2, the J call TRBJ2-5; a weak D match, TRBD2 (6 bases). V was trimmed by 2 bases and J by 3 bases, leaving 10 bases between them. The CDR3 is 14 residues long. Germline CDR1 reads SGHTA; CDR2 reads FQGNSA. In DNA, the CDR3 is TGTGCCAGCAGCTTATTGGGACTTAAAGAGACCCAGTACTTC. This codes for CASSLLGLKETQYF.

This clonotype has only a few counts. The rearrangement uses TRBV5-6 and TRBJ2-2, with 10 bases fitting TRBD1. Germline lookup yields CDR1 SGHDT and CDR2 YYEEEE. The CDR3 sequence is 16 residues long. The trim removed 2 bases at V and 7 bases at J, leaving 8 bases unmatched. The CDR3 spells CASSFRDRGPVGELFF. The CDR3 bases are TGTGCCAGCAGCTTCCGGGACAGGGGTCCGGTCGGGGAGCTGTTTTTT.

The rearrangement uses TRBV2 and TRBJ2-5; D is unclear. The V end lost 1 base, the J end lost 3 bases, and 6 bases lay between the germline ends. CDR3 size: 13 residues. Germline loops: CDR1 SNHLY, CDR2 FYNNEI. This CDR3 reads CASSEDQKETQYF. In DNA form, the CDR3 reads TGTGCCAGCAGTGAAGATCAAAAAGAGACCCAGTACTTC.

The J gene is TRBJ2-1, the V gene TRBV27; D gene unclear. Germline lookup yields CDR1 MNHEY and CDR2 SMNVEV (reference sequence). The ends were cut back, 2 bases at V and 2 bases at J, with 13 bases in the middle. This CDR3 comprises 16 residues. CDR3 loop: CASSLPGGPTYNEQFF. As DNA, the CDR3 is TGTGCCAGCAGTTTACCCGGCGGCCCAACCTACAATGAGCAGTTCTTC.

This clonotype was counted at least ten times. CDR3 DNA: TGTGCCACCAGCTCGCTAGGTCGTGGCTACACCTTC. This gives the protein CATSSLGRGYTF. The chain recombines TRBV15 with TRBJ1-2; D uncertain. Germline V gene data show CDR1 as LNHNV and CDR2 as YYDKDF (reference sequence). The V end was cut by 5 bases, the J end by 7 bases, with 11 bases between. This CDR3 spans 12 amino acids. Looking up the rest from reference TRBV15 and TRBJ1-2 gives the full variable domain: DAMVIQNPRYQVTQFGKPVTLSCSQTLNHNVMYWYQQKSSQAPKLLFHYYDKDFNNEADTPDNFQSRRPNTSFCFLDIRSPGLGDTAMYLCATSSLGRGYTFGSGTRLTVV.

The CDR3 DNA is TGCGCCAGCAGCCAATCCCCAGCGGCGAACACTGAAGCTTTCTTT. Protein sequence: CASSQSPAANTEAFF. The chain is built from TRBV5-1 and TRBJ1-1; D not certain. V was cut by 4 bases and J by 1 base, with 14 bases left in between. The CDR3 consists of 15 residues. The germline V gene encodes CDR1 SGHRS and CDR2 YFSETQ.

The chain carries TRBV30 and TRBJ1-6; D remains ambiguous. The CDR3 extends over 13 amino acids. Germline CDR1 GTSNPN, CDR2 SVGIG (reference sequence). Trimming removed 6 bases at V and 6 bases at J, with 12 bases between. The CDR3 here is CACKPLGNSPLHF. CDR3 bases: TGTGCCTGCAAACCCTTGGGTAATTCACCCCTCCACTTT.

This clonotype was found a few times. Just one base apart from a much larger clone, this may be a read error. This sequence joins TRBV6-6 and TRBJ2-7; 7 positions agree with TRBD1. Germline assignment: CDR1 MNHNY and CDR2 SVGAGI (reference sequence). The CDR3 extends over 13 amino acids. CDR3 DNA sequence: TGTACCAGCAGAGGACAGGCGACCTACGAGCAGTACTTC. It is translated as CTSRGQATYEQYF.